This T cell receptor (beta chain) was observed in a study of shared clonotypes between healthy human individuals. This clone has a single count. Its antigen is not known. Repertoires were generated with immunoSEQ multiplex PCR, while TCRdb's copy carries only in-frame clones and drops some. This table holds 1.5 million to 1.9 million clones, roughly 98% found once. Study-wide findings and caveats: The authors sampled blood alone, and tissue repertoires likely differ. Across a handful of donors, naive CD4 shared 5% to 5.5%, naive CD8 more than 3%, memory CD4 2.3%, memory CD8 under 0.5%.

The sequenced sample was naive CD4+ T cells sorted from blood. Indicated subset: CD45RA+ positively selected. This receptor was identified in a man younger than 45 in good health.

This CDR3 is CAISEARDRGLDEQFF. The DNA of the CDR3 is TGTGCCATCAGTGAAGCAAGGGACAGGGGGCTCGATGAGCAGTTCTTC. The chain links TRBV10-3 to TRBJ2-1; 12 positions match TRBD1. Germline CDR1 is ENHRY and CDR2 is SYGVKD. The V gene end was trimmed by 3 bases and the J gene end by 8 bases; junction bases not matched to a gene: 8. The CDR3 contains 16 residues.